This entry features one T cell receptor beta chain sequence. Antigen specificity is unknown. The sample originates from a study of T cell responses to AZD1222 COVID-19 vaccine. General study results and limits: Spike was spanned by vaccine-associated CD4 TCRs, which were dominant at 160-218 and 743-854. Seropositivity was recorded at baseline in only a handful of AZD1222 recipients. Donors skewed white British and female; clonal diversity was possibly underestimated.

The method was immunoSEQ multiplex PCR; TCRdb's version includes in-frame clones alone and lacks a portion of them. The sample holds approximately 85,000 clones, roughly nine tenths seen once. The receptor was isolated from an adult in good health. This specimen was peripheral blood, taken on day 0 of AZD1222 vaccination.

The CDR3 sequence: CASSLQQGSGNTIYF. DNA of the CDR3: TGTGCCAGTAGTTTACAACAGGGCTCTGGAAACACCATATATTTT. The V call is TRBV19, the J call TRBJ1-3; perhaps TRBD1 as D (6 bases). The CDR3 spans 15 residues. CDR1 and CDR2 from the germline V gene are LNHDA and SQIVND (reference sequence). V was clipped by 5 bases and J by 0 bases, with 11 bases between them.